The T cell receptor (beta chain) described here comes from a study of blood T cell repertoires in COVID-19. Sequencing used immunoSEQ multiplex PCR; TCRdb keeps in-frame clones, though not all of them. The sample comprises fewer than 40,000 clones, 60% to 80% of which are singletons, and approximately 29% rests with the top ten. The CDR3 covers 12 residues. From germline, CDR1 is MDHEN and CDR2 SYDVKM. V was clipped by 7 bases and J by 8 bases, with 11 bases between them. Sequencing input: peripheral blood. This receptor was taken from a man aged 80 or over with acute or convalescent COVID-19. The chain recombines TRBV28 with TRBJ1-4; D gene uncertain. For the CDR3, the DNA is TGTGCCAGCAAGCGGGGTGGGGAAAAACTGTTTTTT. Its translation: CASKRGGEKLFF.